One and the same sample provided the 4 T cell receptor beta chains below, sequenced in a study of blood T cell repertoires in COVID-19. TCRdb's copy holds only in-frame clones and misses some; the assay was immunoSEQ multiplex PCR. The sample holds tens of thousands of clones, about 81% seen once. Sequenced input: peripheral blood. These receptors all stem from a human donor in a cohort sampled during active COVID-19.

The CDR3 loop reads CASSYAGPNEKLFF. The CDR3 region has the DNA TGTGCCAGCAGTTATGCGGGTCCTAATGAAAAACTGTTTTTT. This chain connects TRBV6-5 to TRBJ1-4; no definite D call. Germline values: CDR1 MNHEY, CDR2 SVGAGI. The CDR3 is 14 residues long. The V end lost 3 bases, the J end lost 3 bases, and 8 bases lay between the germline ends.

The genes are TRBV5-1 and TRBJ2-1, with D possibly TRBD2 on 6 matching bases. This CDR3 has 15 residues. Trimming pared 0 bases from V and 0 bases from J, leaving 7 bases between. Germline V gene data show CDR1 as SGHRS and CDR2 as YFSETQ. The CDR3 protein is CASSLVGGSYNEQFF. In DNA, the CDR3 is TGCGCCAGCAGCTTGGTCGGGGGCTCCTACAATGAGCAGTTCTTC.

The chain employs TRBV6-5 and TRBJ2-1, with 9 bases that match TRBD2. The CDR3 length is 16 residues. V lost 0 bases and J lost 8; bases outside the gene matches: 8. Germline assignment: CDR1 MNHEY and CDR2 SVGAGI. The CDR3 spells CASSYSRAGGPHEQFF. The DNA of the CDR3 is TGTGCCAGCAGTTACTCGAGGGCGGGGGGGCCACATGAGCAGTTCTTC.

The chain joins TRBV28 to TRBJ2-4; the D is unclear. The V gene lost 6 bases and the J gene lost 0 bases, with 12 bases spanning the gap. CDR3 length equals 15 residues. The germline CDR1 and CDR2 sequences are MDHEN and SYDVKM. As DNA, the CDR3 is TGTGCCAGCAGCACGGTTTTAGAAGCCAAAAACATTCAGTACTTC. As protein: CASSTVLEAKNIQYF.